The T cell receptor beta chain described here comes from a study of cytomegalovirus exposure and HLA in healthy donors. Findings and limits, study-wide: From TCR beta sequences, most subjects' HLA-A and HLA-B alleles were reportedly predicted accurately. Later analysis revealed greater clonal expansion in HLA-associated TCR beta chains than in equally common others.

From germline, CDR1 is SGDLS and CDR2 YYNGEE. The CDR3 sequence is 17 residues long. V lost 1 base and J lost 4, with 20 bases in between. Of note for this clone: Its matching antigen is unknown.

PCR employed 60 Vbeta and 13 Jbeta primers. Profiled with immunoSEQ multiplex PCR; TCRdb holds only in-frame clones, not every one. The sample yields about 130,000 clones, roughly 80% seen once. What was sequenced was PBMCs. The chain links TRBV9 to TRBJ2-5; D is possibly TRBD2 (6 bases). The TCR sequence derives from a woman between 40 and 50 years old in good health and CMV-seropositive. DNA of the CDR3: TGTGCCAGCAGCGTAATGAGGGGATGGGGGGAAGGAGAGACCCAGTACTTC. Translating gives CASSVMRGWGEGETQYF. The full variable domain, completed using reference TRBV9 and TRBJ2-5, is DSGVTQTPKHLITATGQRVTLRCSPRSGDLSVYWYQQSLDQGLQFLIQYYNGEERAKGNILERFSAQQFPDLHSELNLSSLELGDSALYFCASSVMRGWGEGETQYFGPGTRLLVL.